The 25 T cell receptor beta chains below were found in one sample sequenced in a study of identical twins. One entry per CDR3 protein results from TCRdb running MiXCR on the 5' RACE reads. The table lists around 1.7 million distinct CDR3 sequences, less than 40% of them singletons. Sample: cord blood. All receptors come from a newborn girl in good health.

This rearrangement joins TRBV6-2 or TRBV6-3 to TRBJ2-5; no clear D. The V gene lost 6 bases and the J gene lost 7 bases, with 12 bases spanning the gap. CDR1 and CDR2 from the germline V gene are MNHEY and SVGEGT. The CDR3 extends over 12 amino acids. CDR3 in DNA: TGTGCCAGCAGCCACCTCTCGTGGACCCAGTACTTC. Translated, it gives CASSHLSWTQYF.

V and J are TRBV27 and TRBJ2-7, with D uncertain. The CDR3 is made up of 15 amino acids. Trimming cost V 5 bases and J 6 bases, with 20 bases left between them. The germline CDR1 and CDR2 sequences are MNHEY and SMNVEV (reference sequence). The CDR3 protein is CASSPTPDALGEQYF. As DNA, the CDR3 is TGTGCCAGCAGTCCCACCCCGGACGCCCTAGGCGAGCAGTACTTC.

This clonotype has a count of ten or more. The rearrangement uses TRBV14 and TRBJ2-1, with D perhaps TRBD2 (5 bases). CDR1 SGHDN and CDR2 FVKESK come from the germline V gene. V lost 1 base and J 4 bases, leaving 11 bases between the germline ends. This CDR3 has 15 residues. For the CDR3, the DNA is TGTGCCAGCAGCCAAGGGCCACCGGGGTACAATGAGCAGTTCTTC. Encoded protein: CASSQGPPGYNEQFF.

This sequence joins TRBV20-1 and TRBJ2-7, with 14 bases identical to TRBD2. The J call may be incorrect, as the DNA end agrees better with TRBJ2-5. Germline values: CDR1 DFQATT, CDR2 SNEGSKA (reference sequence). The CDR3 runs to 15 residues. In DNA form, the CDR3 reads TGCAGTGCTAAGACTAGCGGGAGGGCCGGGGAGACCCAGTACTTC. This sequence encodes CSAKTSGRAGETQYF.

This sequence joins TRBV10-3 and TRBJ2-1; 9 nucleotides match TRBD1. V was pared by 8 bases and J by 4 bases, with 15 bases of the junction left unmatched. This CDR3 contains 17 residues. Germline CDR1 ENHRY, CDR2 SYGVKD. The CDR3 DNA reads TGTGCCATCTCACACAAAGTGGGGGACAGGGTGTACAATGAGCAGTTCTTC. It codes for CAISHKVGDRVYNEQFF.

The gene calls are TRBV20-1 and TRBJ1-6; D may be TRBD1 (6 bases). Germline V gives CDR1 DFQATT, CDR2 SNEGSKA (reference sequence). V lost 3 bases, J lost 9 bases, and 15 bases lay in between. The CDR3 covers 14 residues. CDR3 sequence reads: CSASVSGAGSPLHF. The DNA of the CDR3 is TGCAGTGCTAGCGTTTCAGGGGCAGGTTCACCCCTCCACTTT.

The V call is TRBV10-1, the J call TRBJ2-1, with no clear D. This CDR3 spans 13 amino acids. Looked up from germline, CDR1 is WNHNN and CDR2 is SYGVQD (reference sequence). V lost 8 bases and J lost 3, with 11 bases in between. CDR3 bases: TGCGCCAGCGGCCACAGTTTCTACAATGAGCAGTTCTTC. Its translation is CASGHSFYNEQFF.

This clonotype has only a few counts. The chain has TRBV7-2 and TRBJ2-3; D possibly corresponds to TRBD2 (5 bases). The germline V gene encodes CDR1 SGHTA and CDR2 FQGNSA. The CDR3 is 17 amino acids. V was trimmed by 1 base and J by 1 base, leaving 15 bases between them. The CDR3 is CASSLELGGRGTDTQYF. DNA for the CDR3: TGTGCCAGCAGCTTAGAGTTGGGCGGGCGGGGCACAGATACGCAGTATTTT.

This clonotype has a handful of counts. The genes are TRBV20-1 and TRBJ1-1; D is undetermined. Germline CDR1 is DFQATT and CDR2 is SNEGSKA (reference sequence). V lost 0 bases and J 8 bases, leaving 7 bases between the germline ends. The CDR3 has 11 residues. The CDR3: CSARDLVEAFF. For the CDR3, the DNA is TGCAGTGCTAGAGATTTAGTAGAAGCTTTCTTT.

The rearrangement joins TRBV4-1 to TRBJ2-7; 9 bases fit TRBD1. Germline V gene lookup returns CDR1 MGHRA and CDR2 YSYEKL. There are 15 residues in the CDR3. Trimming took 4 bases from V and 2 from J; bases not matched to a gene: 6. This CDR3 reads CASSLRDRAAYEQYF. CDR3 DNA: TGCGCCAGCAGCCTCCGGGACAGGGCGGCCTACGAGCAGTACTTC.

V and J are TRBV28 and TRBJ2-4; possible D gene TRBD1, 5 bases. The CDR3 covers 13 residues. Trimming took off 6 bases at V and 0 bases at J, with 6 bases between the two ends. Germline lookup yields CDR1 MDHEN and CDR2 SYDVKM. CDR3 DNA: TGTGCCAGCAGACAGGTAGCCAAAAACATTCAGTACTTC. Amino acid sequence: CASRQVAKNIQYF.

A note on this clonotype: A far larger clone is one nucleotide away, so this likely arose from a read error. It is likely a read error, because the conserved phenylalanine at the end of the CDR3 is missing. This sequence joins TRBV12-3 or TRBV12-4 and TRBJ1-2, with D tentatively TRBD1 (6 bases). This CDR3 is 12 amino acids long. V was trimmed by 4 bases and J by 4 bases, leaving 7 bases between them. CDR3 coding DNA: TGTGCCAGCAGTTCACAGGGCTATGGCTACACCTAC. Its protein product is CASSSQGYGYTY.

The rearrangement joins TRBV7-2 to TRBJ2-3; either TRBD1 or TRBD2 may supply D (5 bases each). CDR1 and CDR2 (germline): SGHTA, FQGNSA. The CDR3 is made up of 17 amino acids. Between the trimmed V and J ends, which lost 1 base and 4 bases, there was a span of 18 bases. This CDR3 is CASSLGLWGIFADTQYF. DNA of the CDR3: TGTGCCAGCAGCTTAGGCCTGTGGGGGATCTTCGCAGATACGCAGTATTTT.

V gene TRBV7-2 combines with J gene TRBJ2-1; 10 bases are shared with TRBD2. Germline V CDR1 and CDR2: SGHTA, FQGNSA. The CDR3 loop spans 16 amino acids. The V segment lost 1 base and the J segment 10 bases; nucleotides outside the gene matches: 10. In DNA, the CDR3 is TGTGCCAGCAGCTTAGAGGGGGTGGCTAGCGGGAGCGAGCAGTTCTTC. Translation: CASSLEGVASGSEQFF.

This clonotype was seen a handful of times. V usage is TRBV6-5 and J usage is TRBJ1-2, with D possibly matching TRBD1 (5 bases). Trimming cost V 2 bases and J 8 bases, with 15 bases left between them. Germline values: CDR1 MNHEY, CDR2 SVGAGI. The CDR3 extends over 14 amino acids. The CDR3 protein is CASSYGTGTEGYTF. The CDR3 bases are TGTGCCAGCAGTTACGGGACCGGGACCGAGGGCTACACCTTC.

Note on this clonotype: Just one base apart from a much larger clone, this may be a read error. CDR3 in amino acids: CSARADEQFF. In DNA form, the CDR3 reads TGCAGTGCTAGAGCCGATGAGCAGTTCTTC. V usage is TRBV20-1 and J usage is TRBJ2-1; no firm D call. There are 10 residues in the CDR3. Trimming took off 1 base at V and 8 bases at J, with 3 bases between the two ends. Germline V gene lookup returns CDR1 DFQATT and CDR2 SNEGSKA (reference sequence).

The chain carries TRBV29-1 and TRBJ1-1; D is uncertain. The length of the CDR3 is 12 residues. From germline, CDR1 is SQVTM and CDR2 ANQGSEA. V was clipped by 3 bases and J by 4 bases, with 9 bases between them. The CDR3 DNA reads TGCAGCGTTGATTGGGGAGGCACTGAAGCTTTCTTT. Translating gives CSVDWGGTEAFF. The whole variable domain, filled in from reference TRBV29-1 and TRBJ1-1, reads SAVISQKPSRDICQRGTSLTIQCQVDSQVTMMFWYRQQPGQSLTLIATANQGSEATYESGFVIDKFPISRPNLTFSTLTVSNMSPEDSSIYLCSVDWGGTEAFFGQGTRLTVV.

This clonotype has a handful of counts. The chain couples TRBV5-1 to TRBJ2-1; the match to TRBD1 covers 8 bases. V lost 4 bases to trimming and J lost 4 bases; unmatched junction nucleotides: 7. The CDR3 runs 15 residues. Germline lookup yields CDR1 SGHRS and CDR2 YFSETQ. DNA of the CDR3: TGCGCCAGCAGCGCACCGGGACAGGTTTACAATGAGCAGTTCTTC. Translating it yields CASSAPGQVYNEQFF.

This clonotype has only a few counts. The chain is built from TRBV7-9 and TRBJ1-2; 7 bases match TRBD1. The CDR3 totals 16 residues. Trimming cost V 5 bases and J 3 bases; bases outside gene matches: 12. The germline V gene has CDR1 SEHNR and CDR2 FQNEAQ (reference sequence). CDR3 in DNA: TGTGCCAGCAGCCCGAGGAGACAGGGTGAGGACTATGGCTACACCTTC. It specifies CASSPRRQGEDYGYTF.

The CDR3 loop reads CASSLGGQGANSPLHF. Written as DNA, the CDR3 is TGTGCCAGCAGCTTGGGGGGACAGGGGGCAAATTCACCCCTCCACTTT. The chain couples TRBV5-6 to TRBJ1-6; the match to TRBD1 covers 12 bases. V lost 0 bases and J lost 7; bases outside the gene matches: 2. CDR1 is SGHDT and CDR2 is YYEEEE in the germline V gene. The CDR3 is 16 residues long.

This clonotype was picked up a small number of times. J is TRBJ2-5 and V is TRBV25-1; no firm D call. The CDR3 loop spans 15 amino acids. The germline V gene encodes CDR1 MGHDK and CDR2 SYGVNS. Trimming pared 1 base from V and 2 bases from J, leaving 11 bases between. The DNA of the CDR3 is TGTGCCAGCAGTGAATCTCTCCAATTTCAAGAGACCCAGTACTTC. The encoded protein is CASSESLQFQETQYF.

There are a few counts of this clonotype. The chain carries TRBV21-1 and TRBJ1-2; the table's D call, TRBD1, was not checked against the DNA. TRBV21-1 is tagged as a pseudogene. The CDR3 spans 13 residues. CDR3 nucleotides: TGTGCCAGCCCTGGGGGGCACGGCTATGGCTACACCTTC. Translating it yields CASPGGHGYGYTF.

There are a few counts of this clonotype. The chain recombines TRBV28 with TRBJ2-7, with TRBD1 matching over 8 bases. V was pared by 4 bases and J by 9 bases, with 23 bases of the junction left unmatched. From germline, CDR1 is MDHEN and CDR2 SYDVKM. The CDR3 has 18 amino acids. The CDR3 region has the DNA TGTGCCAGCAGTTCATATACCCGACGGACAGGGATAATGCACGGGCAGTACTTC. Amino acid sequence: CASSSYTRRTGIMHGQYF.

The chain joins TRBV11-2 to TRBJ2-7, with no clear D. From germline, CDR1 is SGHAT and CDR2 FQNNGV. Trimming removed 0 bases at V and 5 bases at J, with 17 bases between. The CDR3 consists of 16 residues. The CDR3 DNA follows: TGTGCCAGCAGCTTAGACCCCTCCCAACCCCTTCACGAGCAGTACTTC. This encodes CASSLDPSQPLHEQYF.

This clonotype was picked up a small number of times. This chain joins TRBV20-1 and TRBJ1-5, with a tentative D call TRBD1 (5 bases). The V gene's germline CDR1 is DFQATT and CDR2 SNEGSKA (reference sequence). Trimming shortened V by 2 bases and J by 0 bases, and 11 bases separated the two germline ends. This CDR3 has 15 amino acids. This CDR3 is CSARNRLNSNQPQHF. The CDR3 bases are TGCAGTGCTAGAAACAGGTTGAATAGCAATCAGCCCCAGCATTTT.